This T cell receptor (beta chain) was profiled in a study of T cell responses to AZD1222 COVID-19 vaccine. Study-level results: A mostly white British donor set with more females was recruited, and clonal diversity was possibly underestimated.

Turning to this clone: Its matching antigen is unknown.

The ends were cut back, 4 bases at V and 0 bases at J, with 5 bases in the middle. The CDR3 runs to 14 residues. From germline, CDR1 is SGHRS and CDR2 YFSETQ. TCRdb's table, derived via immunoSEQ multiplex PCR, lists solely in-frame clones and lacks some. This sample contains about 140,000 clones. The V call is TRBV5-1, the J call TRBJ2-6; D remains ambiguous. The sequencing sample was made of peripheral blood. This TCR was recovered from an adult in good health. The CDR3 coding sequence is TGCGCCAGCAGCCCGGCCTCTGGGGCCAACGTCCTGACTTTC. It codes for CASSPASGANVLTF.